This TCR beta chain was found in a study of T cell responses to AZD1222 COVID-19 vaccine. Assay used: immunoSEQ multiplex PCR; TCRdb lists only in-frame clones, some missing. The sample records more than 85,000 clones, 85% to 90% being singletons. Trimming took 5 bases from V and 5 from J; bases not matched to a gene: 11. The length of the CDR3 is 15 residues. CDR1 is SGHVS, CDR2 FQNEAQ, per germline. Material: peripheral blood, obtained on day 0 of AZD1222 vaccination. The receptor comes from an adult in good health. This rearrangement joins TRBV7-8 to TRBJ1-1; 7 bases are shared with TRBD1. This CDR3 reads CASSLRRQGGTEAFF. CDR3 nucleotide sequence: TGTGCCAGCAGCCTCCGAAGACAGGGAGGGACTGAAGCTTTCTTT.